What follows describes a single T cell receptor beta chain. Antigen specificity is unknown. The PCR used 60 Vbeta and 13 Jbeta primers. Assay: immunoSEQ multiplex PCR; the TCRdb copy retains only in-frame clones and omits some. The data show about 110,000 clones, approximately 79% seen once. This specimen belongs to a study of cytomegalovirus exposure and HLA in healthy donors. Overall study findings and caveats: Later analysis placed DRB1 highest and HLA-C lowest in TCR association rates, which differed by HLA locus.

Trimming took 0 bases from V and 6 from J; bases not matched to a gene: 5. In germline, CDR1 is SGHRS, CDR2 YFSETQ. The CDR3 contains 15 residues. Sequencing was performed on PBMCs. The chain combines TRBV5-1 with TRBJ2-1; 8 positions agree with TRBD2. The TCR comes from a man in his fifties or sixties in good health and CMV-seronegative. This chain's CDR3 is CASSLEGLDFNEQFF. The CDR3 DNA sequence: TGCGCCAGCAGCTTGGAGGGACTAGACTTCAATGAGCAGTTCTTC.